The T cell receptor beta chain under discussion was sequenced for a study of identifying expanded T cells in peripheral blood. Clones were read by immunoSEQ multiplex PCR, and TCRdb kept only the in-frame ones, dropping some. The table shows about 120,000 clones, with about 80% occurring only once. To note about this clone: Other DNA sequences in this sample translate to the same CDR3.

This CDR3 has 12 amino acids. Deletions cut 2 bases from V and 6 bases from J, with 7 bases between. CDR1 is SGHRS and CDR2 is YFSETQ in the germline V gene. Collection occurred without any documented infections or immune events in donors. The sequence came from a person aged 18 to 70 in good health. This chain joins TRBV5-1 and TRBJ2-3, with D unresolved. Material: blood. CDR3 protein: CASSFGSDTQYF. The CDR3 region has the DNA TGCGCCAGCAGCTTCGGTTCGGATACGCAGTATTTT. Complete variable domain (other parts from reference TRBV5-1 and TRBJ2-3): KAGVTQTPRYLIKTRGQQVTLSCSPISGHRSVSWYQQTPGQGLQFLFEYFSETQRNKGNFPGRFSGRQFSNSRSEMNVSTLELGDSALYLCASSFGSDTQYFGPGTRLTVL.